This T cell receptor (beta chain) stems from a study of CD8 T cells in Susac syndrome. This clonotype is a singleton in its sample. The CDR3 covers 17 residues. The V gene lost 3 bases and the J gene lost 2 bases, with 18 bases spanning the gap. CDR1 and CDR2 (germline): SNHLY, FYNNEI. RNA, at about 0.5 to 1 ug, was reverse transcribed with random hexamers. A single record per CDR3 protein comes from TCRdb applying MiXCR to the immunoSEQ multiplex PCR reads. The sample lists roughly 84,000 distinct CDR3 sequences, approximately 96% occurring once. The receptor was derived from a human donor with Susac syndrome. The chain has TRBV2 and TRBJ2-3; the D call may be TRBD1 or TRBD2 (6 bases each). The sequencing input was CD8+ T cells from PBMCs. The CDR3 nucleotides read TGTGCCAGCAGTGAGAACGGGGGCCACCCTACCACAGATACGCAGTATTTT. It encodes CASSENGGHPTTDTQYF.